The entry below describes one T cell receptor beta chain. Its target is not known. TCRdb re-called the 5' RACE reads and catalogs CDR3 proteins one per entry, DNA excluded. The sample shows roughly 390,000 distinct CDR3 sequences, and about 5.2% sits with its ten largest clones. This sample is part of a study of T cells expressing NK-cell markers. About the study: The TCR beta repertoires originated in sorted CD3+CD56+NKG2C+, CD3+CD56+NKG2C- and CD3+CD56-NKG2C+ T cells.

Notes on the study in general: Where a few donors were concerned, these clonotypes also led the CD3+CD56-NKG2C+ fraction.

Germline CDR1 is SNHLY and CDR2 is FYNNEI. CDR3 length: 16 amino acids. This chain links TRBV2 with TRBJ2-3; the TRBD2 assignment by TCRdb is unverifiable without DNA. The source material was blood T cells: a sorted CD56 or NKG2C T cell subset, CD4+ or CD8+ T cells, or bulk PBMC T cells (not recorded which). The TCR sequence derives from a man aged 18 to 69 in good health. CDR3 region: CASSPGLAGITDTQYF.